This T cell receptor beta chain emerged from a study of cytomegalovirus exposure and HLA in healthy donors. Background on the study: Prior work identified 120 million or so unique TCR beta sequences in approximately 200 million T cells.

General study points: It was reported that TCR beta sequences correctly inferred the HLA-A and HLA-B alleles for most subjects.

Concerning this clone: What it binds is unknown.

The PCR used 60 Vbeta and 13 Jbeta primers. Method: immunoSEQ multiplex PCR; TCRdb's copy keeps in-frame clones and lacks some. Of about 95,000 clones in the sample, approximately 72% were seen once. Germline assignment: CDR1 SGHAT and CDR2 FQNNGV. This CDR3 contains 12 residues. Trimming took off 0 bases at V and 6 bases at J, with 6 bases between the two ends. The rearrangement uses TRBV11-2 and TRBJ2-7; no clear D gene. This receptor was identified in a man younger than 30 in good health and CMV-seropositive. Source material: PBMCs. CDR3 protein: CASSLDLPEQYF. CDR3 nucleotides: TGTGCCAGCAGCTTAGATCTCCCCGAGCAGTACTTC.